The next 24 T cell receptor beta chains were all read from a single sample in a study of spatial heterogeneity in lung cancer. TCRdb itself ran the 5' RACE reads through MiXCR, one entry per CDR3 protein. There are tens of thousands of distinct CDR3 sequences in the sample; over 9.5% occur only once, and under 35% lies in the top ten. Time point here: blood at routine non-recurrence follow-up after resection. This specimen consisted of PBMCs, obtained at follow-up. The receptors shown here come from a male donor with early-stage non-small cell lung cancer.

This clonotype was counted only a few times. V gene TRBV6-6 combines with J gene TRBJ2-3, with TRBD2 identical over 11 bases. V shed 0 bases, J shed 4 bases, and the junction held 6 bases outside the gene matches. The CDR3 covers 17 residues. Germline V gene lookup returns CDR1 MNHNY and CDR2 SVGAGI (reference sequence). CDR3 amino acids: CASSYSRTSGSADTQYF. CDR3 DNA sequence: TGTGCCAGCAGTTACTCTCGGACTAGCGGGTCGGCAGATACGCAGTATTTT.

The CDR3 sequence is CASSQSIRDPQAFF. CDR3 sequence (DNA): TGTGCCAGCAGCCAGAGTATACGGGACCCTCAAGCTTTCTTT. The rearrangement joins TRBV11-2 to TRBJ1-1; D possibly corresponds to TRBD1 (5 bases). This CDR3 is built from 14 residues. Trimming removed 5 bases from V and 9 bases from J, with 19 bases in between. Germline-derived CDR1 and CDR2 are SGHAT and FQNNGV.

This rearrangement joins TRBV6-5 to TRBJ2-3; D possibly matches TRBD1 or TRBD2 (5 bases each). Germline-derived CDR1 and CDR2 are MNHEY and SVGAGI. The CDR3 sequence is 15 residues long. The V gene lost 6 bases and the J gene lost 6 bases, with 19 bases spanning the gap. CDR3: CASRRARGTYDTQYF. CDR3 nucleotides: TGTGCCAGCAGGCGGGCCCGTGGGACCTACGATACGCAGTATTTT.

The table lists this clonotype with many counts. The genes are TRBV6-6 and TRBJ2-7; TRBD2 agrees at 13 bases. The V and J ends lost 5 bases and 6 bases, in that order; junction bases with no gene match: 4. CDR1 is MNHNY and CDR2 is SVGAGI in the germline V gene (reference sequence). There are 14 residues in the CDR3. The CDR3 DNA reads as TGTGCCAGCAGTACCACTAGCGGGAGGGGCGAGCAGTACTTC. Protein sequence: CASSTTSGRGEQYF.

This clonotype was recorded many times. The V and J genes are TRBV7-9 and TRBJ1-2, with D unclear. The germline V gene has CDR1 SEHNR and CDR2 FQNEAQ (reference sequence). V lost 5 bases and J 4 bases, leaving 8 bases between the germline ends. This CDR3 has 12 residues. The CDR3 reads CASSANSYGYTF. CDR3 in DNA: TGTGCCAGCAGCGCAAACAGCTATGGCTACACCTTC.

This clonotype was recorded a few times. At one end the junction does not follow the germline gene, possibly because of a read error. This chain connects TRBV6-6 to TRBJ1-1; a possible D gene is TRBD1 (5 bases). Germline assignment: CDR1 MNHNY and CDR2 SVGAGI (reference sequence). The CDR3 is 13 residues long. In nucleotides, the CDR3 is TGTGCCAGCAGTAACTCTGGGGGTTCTGAAGCTTTCTTT. This encodes CASSNSGGSEAFF.

The chain couples TRBV6-2 or TRBV6-3 to TRBJ1-1; D gene unclear. This CDR3 spans 15 amino acids. With 6 bases removed from V and 5 bases from J, the gap between germline ends came to 19 bases. The germline gives CDR1 MNHEY, CDR2 SVGEGT. Here the CDR3 DNA reads TGTGCCAGCAGCGACTCCGTCAGCGTAGGTACTGAAGCTTTCTTT. Translated, it gives CASSDSVSVGTEAFF.

This clonotype was found many times. The rearrangement links TRBV7-2 to TRBJ2-7; TRBD2 aligns across 15 bases. In germline, CDR1 is SGHTA, CDR2 FQGNSA. With V trimmed by 4 bases and J by 3 bases, 13 bases remained unmatched. The CDR3 length is 19 residues. CDR3: CASSSAGTSGRFVFYEQYF. The CDR3 nucleotides read TGTGCCAGCAGCTCCGCCGGGACTAGCGGGAGGTTCGTCTTCTACGAGCAGTACTTC.

The chain recombines TRBV11-2 with TRBJ1-1; 7 nucleotides align to TRBD1. Germline CDR1 is SGHAT and CDR2 is FQNNGV. This CDR3 spans 15 amino acids. V lost 4 bases and J lost 4; bases outside the gene matches: 9. CDR3 nucleotide sequence: TGTGCCAGCAGCTATACTTACAGGGGATCCACTGAAGCTTTCTTT. This sequence encodes CASSYTYRGSTEAFF.

This clonotype has a count of ten or more. The chain employs TRBV24-1 and TRBJ2-2, with D possibly being TRBD1 (5 bases). Germline CDR1 and CDR2: KGHDR and SFDVKD. V gave up 9 bases and J gave up 5 bases, with 12 bases separating them. CDR3 length: 13 amino acids. Here the CDR3 DNA reads TGTGCCACCCAAGAAGGGGTTACCGGGGAGCTGTTTTTT. This translates into CATQEGVTGELFF.

The chain employs TRBV20-1 and TRBJ2-7; 13 nucleotides match TRBD2. The CDR3 consists of 13 residues. In germline, CDR1 is DFQATT, CDR2 SNEGSKA (reference sequence). V shed 4 bases, J shed 6 bases, and the junction held 3 bases outside the gene matches. As DNA, the CDR3 is TGCAGTGCTATCGGACTAGCGGGAGTCGAGCAGTACTTC. This sequence encodes CSAIGLAGVEQYF.

The V call is TRBV4-1, the J call TRBJ1-1; unclear D gene. Germline values: CDR1 MGHRA, CDR2 YSYEKL. The CDR3 runs 11 residues. V lost 4 bases to trimming and J lost 8 bases, with 8 bases between them. CDR3 residues: CASSRGAEAFF. DNA for the CDR3: TGCGCCAGCAGCCGTGGAGCAGAAGCTTTCTTT.

The genes are TRBV28 and TRBJ1-2; possible D gene TRBD1, 5 bases. The CDR3 has 16 amino acids. Germline lookup yields CDR1 MDHEN and CDR2 SYDVKM. Deletions cut 2 bases from V and 4 bases from J, with 17 bases between. The CDR3 region has the DNA TGTGCCAGCAGTTTACCCTCCCTGAGGGGTCCCTATGGCTACACCTTC. This gives the protein CASSLPSLRGPYGYTF.

The CDR3 is CASTRTPRASGEDQDTQYF. The DNA of the CDR3 is TGTGCCAGCACCAGAACCCCGCGGGCCAGCGGGGAGGATCAGGATACGCAGTATTTT. This rearrangement joins TRBV9 to TRBJ2-3; 7 bases are a match to TRBD2. The germline CDR1 and CDR2 sequences are SGDLS and YYNGEE. The CDR3 covers 19 residues. The ends lost 6 bases at V and 6 bases at J; junction bases unmatched: 25.

This clonotype was found many times. V gene TRBV10-2 combines with J gene TRBJ1-2; D is possibly TRBD1 (6 bases). Trimming took 10 bases from V and 2 from J, leaving 14 bases between them. The germline gives CDR1 WSHSY, CDR2 SAAADI. There are 13 residues in the CDR3. The CDR3 nucleotides read TGCGCCACCGGGGACAATTCAAACTATGGCTACACCTTC. It yields the protein CATGDNSNYGYTF.

This clonotype was found many times. V and J are TRBV4-1 and TRBJ2-7; D may be TRBD1 or TRBD2 (7 bases each). CDR3 length equals 14 residues. V was shortened by 1 base and J by 5 bases, with 12 bases between the two germline ends. Germline V gene data show CDR1 as MGHRA and CDR2 as YSYEKL. The CDR3 DNA follows: TGCGCCAGCAGCCAAGTGACAGGGAGGGACGAGCAGTACTTC. Translation gives CASSQVTGRDEQYF.

This clonotype was counted at least ten times. The chain combines TRBV20-1 with TRBJ1-2; 7 bases are shared with TRBD1. Germline lookup yields CDR1 DFQATT and CDR2 SNEGSKA (reference sequence). After removal of 6 bases from V and 5 bases from J, the junction contained 9 bases not matched to a gene. This CDR3 is 13 amino acids long. CDR3 DNA sequence: TGCAGTGCCACCAGGGGGTTGCGGTATGGCTACACCTTC. It translates to CSATRGLRYGYTF.

This clonotype was seen more than once but under ten times. For the CDR3, the DNA is TGTGCCAGCAGCCCGACCGGGACTAGCGGGAGGGAAAGGGAGACCCAGTACTTC. Residues: CASSPTGTSGRERETQYF. This chain joins TRBV5-6 and TRBJ2-5; 16 nucleotides line up with TRBD2. J was trimmed by 5 bases and V by 4 bases; bases with no gene match: 11. CDR3 length equals 18 residues. Germline lookup yields CDR1 SGHDT and CDR2 YYEEEE.

This clonotype was recorded many times. The V gene is TRBV19, the J gene TRBJ2-5, with 9 bases fitting TRBD1. The CDR3 contains 15 residues. Germline-derived CDR1 and CDR2 are LNHDA and SQIVND (reference sequence). J gave up 2 bases and V 6 bases, and 7 bases lay outside the gene matches. The CDR3 region has the DNA TGTGCCAGTAGAAACAGGGGGCGAGCACAAGAGACCCAGTACTTC. Translation gives CASRNRGRAQETQYF.

This clonotype was recorded many times. The rearrangement uses TRBV7-3 and TRBJ2-5, with TRBD2 matching over 7 bases. The germline V gene has CDR1 SGHTA and CDR2 FQGTGA. The CDR3 consists of 15 residues. V shed 5 bases, J shed 1 base, and the junction held 7 bases outside the gene matches. The DNA of the CDR3 is TGTGCCAGCAGCGCCCGACTAGCCTCCCAAGAGACCCAGTACTTC. This codes for CASSARLASQETQYF.

There are a few counts of this clonotype. The chain is built from TRBV7-2 and TRBJ2-7; 7 nucleotides align to TRBD2. The CDR3 covers 13 residues. Trimming cost V 5 bases and J 7 bases; bases outside gene matches: 8. Germline V gives CDR1 SGHTA, CDR2 FQGNSA. The CDR3 reads CASSPRREGEQYF. The DNA of the CDR3 is TGTGCCAGCAGCCCAAGGAGGGAGGGTGAGCAGTACTTC.

This clonotype has a count of ten or more. The chain recombines TRBV7-2 with TRBJ2-3, with 10 bases lining up with TRBD2. Germline-derived CDR1 and CDR2 are SGHTA and FQGNSA. After removal of 5 bases from V and 14 bases from J, the junction contained 10 bases not matched to a gene. The CDR3 loop spans 13 amino acids. DNA of the CDR3: TGTGCCAGCAGCAACTCTAGAAGGACTAGCGGGTATTTT. Translating gives CASSNSRRTSGYF.

This clonotype was detected ten times or more. The V and J genes are TRBV15 and TRBJ2-3; D might be TRBD1 (6 bases). With 3 bases removed from V and 5 bases from J, the gap between germline ends came to 21 bases. This CDR3 contains 17 residues. Germline V gives CDR1 LNHNV, CDR2 YYDKDF (reference sequence). In nucleotides, the CDR3 is TGTGCCACCAGCAGCCCATTACAGGGTAATTTGGGAGATACGCAGTATTTT. Translating it yields CATSSPLQGNLGDTQYF.

In this sample, this clonotype turned up many times. The V and J genes are TRBV7-2 and TRBJ1-1, with 7 bases that match TRBD1. Germline V gene data show CDR1 as SGHTA and CDR2 as FQGNSA. Trimming removed 2 bases from V and 5 bases from J; junction bases left unmatched: 8. CDR3 length equals 15 residues. The CDR3, as DNA: TGTGCCAGCAGCTTATCCAGACAGGGAGGAACTGAAGCTTTCTTT. It yields the protein CASSLSRQGGTEAFF.